These 22 T cell receptor beta chains were all obtained from the same sample, sequenced in a study of control samples from healthy donors and cancer patients. Profiled with immunoSEQ multiplex PCR; TCRdb holds only in-frame clones, not every one. The sample includes more than 95,000 clones, more than 75% seen only once; the top ten take 1.5% to 2%. The source material was blood. These receptor sequences come from a young man in good health.

V and J are TRBV6-6 and TRBJ1-5; 7 bases are a match to TRBD1. The CDR3 covers 16 residues. Germline CDR1 MNHNY, CDR2 SVGAGI (reference sequence). V lost 5 bases and J lost 0; bases outside the gene matches: 7. The CDR3 DNA is TGTGCCAGCAGTGTGGGACAGCGGGATAGCAATCAGCCCCAGCATTTT. It codes for CASSVGQRDSNQPQHF.

V and J are TRBV20-1 and TRBJ2-4, with no clear D. CDR3 length equals 11 residues. Germline V lookup: CDR1 DFQATT, CDR2 SNEGSKA (reference sequence). Trimming cost V 3 bases and J 5 bases, with 5 bases left between them. CDR3 sequence (DNA): TGCAGTGCTAGCAGAGAAAACATTCAGTACTTC. Translation gives CSASRENIQYF.

This clone has a single count. The chain has TRBV25-1 and TRBJ2-7; weak D call: TRBD1 (6 bases). The CDR3 extends over 14 amino acids. V was trimmed by 6 bases and J by 6 bases, leaving 18 bases between them. Germline V gene data show CDR1 as MGHDK and CDR2 as SYGVNS. In DNA form, the CDR3 reads TGTGCCAGCAGCTCTCTGGGTGCAGGGGTCGAGCAGTACTTC. Its translation: CASSSLGAGVEQYF.

The rearrangement links TRBV28 to TRBJ1-1; D may be TRBD1 (5 bases). CDR1 and CDR2 from the germline V gene are MDHEN and SYDVKM. The CDR3 contains 16 residues. V lost 3 bases and J lost 6, with 20 bases in between. CDR3 nucleotide sequence: TGTGCCAGCAGTTTGGGATACGGGGCTCGAAACCCTGAAGCTTTCTTT. Encoded protein: CASSLGYGARNPEAFF.

The V call is TRBV6-5, the J call TRBJ1-2; D uncertain. CDR3 length equals 13 residues. Trimming removed 6 bases from V and 3 bases from J, with 11 bases in between. The V gene's germline CDR1 is MNHEY and CDR2 SVGAGI. The CDR3 coding sequence is TGTGCCAGCAGCGCATACAAGGACTATGGCTACACCTTC. Protein sequence: CASSAYKDYGYTF.

Here the CDR3 reads CASSVGWGTQYF. CDR3 bases: TGCGCCAGCAGCGTTGGTTGGGGGACCCAGTACTTC. This chain uses TRBV5-1 with TRBJ2-5, with D unclear. There are 12 residues in the CDR3. V was clipped by 4 bases and J by 7 bases, with 11 bases between them. From germline, CDR1 is SGHRS and CDR2 YFSETQ.

This chain uses TRBV24-1 with TRBJ1-5; 7 nucleotides match TRBD1. The CDR3 is 15 residues long. Germline V gene data show CDR1 as KGHDR and CDR2 as SFDVKD. After removal of 3 bases from V and 2 bases from J, the junction contained 3 bases not matched to a gene. The CDR3 is CATSDTGTGNQPQHF. The CDR3, as DNA: TGTGCCACCAGTGATACCGGGACAGGCAATCAGCCCCAGCATTTT.

The rearrangement joins TRBV6-5 to TRBJ1-4, with TRBD1 matching 10 bases. CDR1 and CDR2 (germline): MNHEY, SVGAGI. V lost 3 bases, J lost 7 bases, and 2 bases stayed unmatched. The CDR3 runs 14 residues. This CDR3 reads CASSYRDRGEKLFF. The DNA for the CDR3 is TGTGCCAGCAGTTATCGGGACAGGGGTGAAAAACTGTTTTTT.

This chain uses TRBV10-3 with TRBJ1-5; D may be TRBD1 (6 bases). The V gene lost 0 bases and the J gene lost 6 bases, with 18 bases spanning the gap. Germline values: CDR1 ENHRY, CDR2 SYGVKD. CDR3 length equals 17 residues. The DNA for the CDR3 is TGTGCCATCAGTGAGTCTGGGGGGCATTTAGTGGGTCAGCCCCAGCATTTT. Protein product: CAISESGGHLVGQPQHF.

The rearrangement uses TRBV6-1 and TRBJ2-7; D remains unclear. The CDR3 is 12 residues long. V was clipped by 3 bases and J by 4 bases, with 7 bases between them. Germline CDR1 MNHNS, CDR2 SASEGT. The chain's CDR3 is CASSETTYEQYF. Written as DNA, the CDR3 is TGTGCCAGCAGTGAGACAACTTACGAGCAGTACTTC.

This chain links TRBV7-9 with TRBJ2-7, with 9 bases that match TRBD1. The J segment lost 3 bases and the V segment lost 5 bases, leaving 5 bases of the junction unmatched. Germline loops: CDR1 SEHNR, CDR2 FQNEAQ (reference sequence). This CDR3 is 14 amino acids long. The CDR3 protein is CASSNPDRGYEQYF. DNA of the CDR3: TGTGCCAGCAGCAACCCGGACAGGGGCTACGAGCAGTACTTC.

Here the CDR3 DNA reads TGTGCCAGCAGTTTAGAAGGGTCCTATGGCTACACCTTC. It codes for CASSLEGSYGYTF. This chain uses TRBV27 with TRBJ1-2; D is unclear. The CDR3 extends over 13 amino acids. Trimming took 2 bases from V and 4 from J, leaving 8 bases between them. Germline V gives CDR1 MNHEY, CDR2 SMNVEV (reference sequence).

The chain employs TRBV4-1 and TRBJ2-3; 8 nucleotides match TRBD2. Germline V gene lookup returns CDR1 MGHRA and CDR2 YSYEKL. This CDR3 has 17 amino acids. V was pared by 0 bases and J by 5 bases, with 10 bases of the junction left unmatched. Written as DNA, the CDR3 is TGCGCCAGCAGCCAAGAGGGTAGCGGGAACTGGAAAGATACGCAGTATTTT. As protein: CASSQEGSGNWKDTQYF.

The chain joins TRBV2 to TRBJ2-1; D ambiguous. The germline V and J ends were trimmed by 8 bases and 5 bases, with 13 bases remaining between them. The CDR3 extends over 13 amino acids. Germline loops: CDR1 SNHLY, CDR2 FYNNEI. CDR3 residues: CASLDKKNNEQFF. DNA of the CDR3: TGTGCCAGCCTCGATAAAAAAAACAATGAGCAGTTCTTC.

This clone was seen only once. Its ends do not fully match the called genes, so a read error is possible. The V call is TRBV5-1, the J call TRBJ1-1, with TRBD1 as a possible D gene (6 bases). This CDR3 is 12 amino acids long. The V gene's germline CDR1 is SGHRS and CDR2 YFSETQ. The CDR3, as DNA: TGCGCCAGCAGCTTCCGGGACACAGAAAAGATCTTT. The encoded protein is CASSFRDTEKIF.

The CDR3 region is CASSDNTGELFF. CDR3 sequence (DNA): TGTGCCAGCAGTGACAACACCGGGGAGCTGTTTTTT. The chain joins TRBV6-4 to TRBJ2-2; D uncertain. Trimming took off 2 bases at V and 2 bases at J, with 0 bases between the two ends. CDR3 length: 12 residues. In germline, CDR1 is MRHNA, CDR2 SNTAGT.

The rearrangement joins TRBV19 to TRBJ1-4, with D possibly being TRBD1 (6 bases). CDR1 and CDR2 (germline): LNHDA, SQIVND (reference sequence). V shed 4 bases and J shed 4 bases, with 13 bases lying between them. The CDR3 has 15 amino acids. The DNA of the CDR3 is TGTGCCAGTAGTACCCTGGACAGTGATAATGAAAAACTGTTTTTT. Translated: CASSTLDSDNEKLFF.

This chain uses TRBV9 with TRBJ1-3, with 7 bases fitting TRBD1. Losses at the gene ends were 3 bases for V and 1 base for J; bases not matched to a gene: 4. The CDR3 loop spans 15 amino acids. From germline, CDR1 is SGDLS and CDR2 YYNGEE. The CDR3 region has the DNA TGTGCCAGCAGCGACAGGGGTGGGTCTGGAAACACCATATATTTT. It is translated as CASSDRGGSGNTIYF.

The V call is TRBV6-1, the J call TRBJ2-3; TRBD1 agrees at 8 bases. The CDR3 is 15 residues long. Germline assignment: CDR1 MNHNS and CDR2 SASEGT. Trimming removed 3 bases from V and 2 bases from J; junction bases left unmatched: 4. CDR3 DNA: TGTGCCAGCAGTGAGGGACAGGATCCCACAGATACGCAGTATTTT. Amino acids: CASSEGQDPTDTQYF.

The rearrangement joins TRBV7-8 to TRBJ2-2, with D unresolved. Trimming cost V 1 base and J 0 bases, with 6 bases left between them. The CDR3 is made up of 15 amino acids. The V gene's germline CDR1 is SGHVS and CDR2 FQNEAQ. The CDR3 reads CASSLVLANTGELFF. CDR3 bases: TGTGCCAGCAGCTTAGTGCTAGCGAACACCGGGGAGCTGTTTTTT.

This clone showed up just once. The J gene is TRBJ1-1, the V gene TRBV9, with 7 bases matching TRBD1. There are 14 residues in the CDR3. Germline trimming cut 3 bases from V and 3 bases from J; bases unmatched to any gene: 5. CDR1 is SGDLS, CDR2 YYNGEE, per germline. In nucleotides, the CDR3 is TGTGCCAGCAGCGAAGGGGGCAGGGACACTGAAGCTTTCTTT. It is translated as CASSEGGRDTEAFF.

The chain employs TRBV19 and TRBJ1-4; D is undetermined. This CDR3 has 15 residues. Trimming shortened V by 3 bases and J by 5 bases, and 13 bases separated the two germline ends. Germline V gene sequence: CDR1 LNHDA, CDR2 SQIVND (reference sequence). Written as DNA, the CDR3 is TGTGCCAGTAGTATCCCGGGAGAGGGAAATGAAAAACTGTTTTTT. This gives the protein CASSIPGEGNEKLFF.